This passage covers 2 T cell receptor beta chains from one sample sequenced in a study of cytomegalovirus exposure and HLA in healthy donors. The PCR employed 60 Vbeta primers together with 13 Jbeta primers. Clones were read by immunoSEQ multiplex PCR, and TCRdb kept only the in-frame ones, dropping some. The sample lists around 210,000 clones; about 88% were seen once. The sequenced sample was PBMCs. These receptor sequences come from a girl aged 2-10 years in good health and CMV-seronegative.

V usage is TRBV19 and J usage is TRBJ2-3; 8 nucleotides align to TRBD2. V shed 4 bases, J shed 2 bases, and the junction held 5 bases outside the gene matches. From germline, CDR1 is LNHDA and CDR2 SQIVND (reference sequence). This CDR3 has 15 residues. In DNA, the CDR3 is TGTGCCAGTAGTAACCGCGGGGGGCCCACAGATACGCAGTATTTT. Amino acid sequence: CASSNRGGPTDTQYF.

The rearrangement joins TRBV6-5 to TRBJ1-2; maybe TRBD1 (5 bases). CDR1 is MNHEY, CDR2 SVGAGI, per germline. Trimming removed 0 bases from V and 1 base from J, with 9 bases in between. The CDR3 runs to 15 residues. The CDR3 is CASSYSGGSNYGYTF. The CDR3 nucleotides are TGTGCCAGCAGTTACTCTGGGGGGAGTAACTATGGCTACACCTTC.